This entry describes one T cell receptor (beta chain). What antigen it recognizes has not been identified. Per-base qualities were not stored, and no clone one base away is much larger. TCRbeta CDR3 regions were amplified from genomic DNA using the immunoSEQ Assay, a bias-controlled multiplex PCR. As for how the authors treated the data: Within the assay, amplification of reference gene primers was used to estimate how many nucleated cells each sample contained. Sequence reads were collapsed and filtered to measure the absolute abundance of every unique TCRbeta CDR3 rearrangement. Productive Simpson clonality was computed per sample as the square root of Simpson's diversity index over productive rearrangements. TCRdb provides this immuneACCESS table in a form limited to in-frame rearrangements. Some clones are lacking; in checked studies, under half of them reflect an unresolved V gene, and why the rest are absent is not known. V and J calls and clone size are given by that table; D and trimming were obtained from the DNA. The sample table lists approximately 90,000 clones, around 90% of them with a count of one. Clones ranked in the top ten supply 4.9% of the sample.

The data were obtained in a study of blood T cell repertoires in COVID-19 (dated by TCRdb to between 2020 and 2021). Study-wide context: Samples from collaborators originated in the United States, Italy and Spain and spanned both the acute and convalescent phases of COVID-19. The prospective study material was composed of cDNA or gDNA derived from T cells, B-cell-depleted T cells, or PBMCs. The repertoires were released in a freely available public database meant as a resource for research on the immune response to SARS-CoV-2. Subjects who had been exposed to COVID-19, were actively infected with it, or had recovered from it provided the deeply sampled blood TCRbeta repertoires that made up the dataset. The sample metadata nearly always contained a de-identified subject ID, COVID-19 status, age in years and sex. Where HLA class I and class II types were available, the types were taken from metadata supplied by the sample provider, not from assay-based typing. The samples were drawn from two sources: the first 160 participants of the ongoing ImmuneRACE study, and 1,254 subjects contributed by 6 global collaborators. Overall study outcomes, separate from this receptor: The quantity of clinical and demographic metadata differed by source and by participant and was supplied without curation.

Whole blood was collected in K2EDTA tubes by collaborating institutions according to the institutions' own protocols. For TCRbeta analysis, collaborators shipped samples in one of three forms: frozen whole blood, isolated PBMCs, or DNA extracted from either of those sample types. Based on the germline V gene, the CDR1 and CDR2 sequences are KGHDR and SFDVKD. The junction shows trimming of 2 bases on V and 1 base on J, plus 6 bases between the germline ends. Inclusive of the bounding cysteine and phenylalanine, the CDR3 is 14 residues long. CDR3 DNA is the only sequence kept; it has 42 bases, read in frame from the first base.

The sequenced material came from peripheral blood. The TCR originated in a woman over 75 with acute or convalescent COVID-19. The chain is encoded by TRBV24-1 joined to TRBJ2-3, with a weak D call of TRBD2 (5 bases match). The CDR3 region has the sequence CATSDSRGTDTQYF. The DNA sequence is TGTGCCACCAGTGATTCGCGGGGCACAGATACGCAGTATTTT.